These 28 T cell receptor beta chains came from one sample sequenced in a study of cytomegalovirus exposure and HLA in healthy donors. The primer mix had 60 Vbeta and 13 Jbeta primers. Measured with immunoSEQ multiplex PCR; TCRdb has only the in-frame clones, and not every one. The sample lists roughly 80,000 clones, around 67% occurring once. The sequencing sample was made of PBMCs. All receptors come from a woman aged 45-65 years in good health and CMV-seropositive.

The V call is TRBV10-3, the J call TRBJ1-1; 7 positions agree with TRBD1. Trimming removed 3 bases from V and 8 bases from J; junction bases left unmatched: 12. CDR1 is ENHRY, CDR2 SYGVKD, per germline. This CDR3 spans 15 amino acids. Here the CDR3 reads CAISDSNRGKNEAFF. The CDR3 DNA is TGTGCCATCAGTGATAGTAACAGGGGAAAAAACGAAGCTTTCTTT.

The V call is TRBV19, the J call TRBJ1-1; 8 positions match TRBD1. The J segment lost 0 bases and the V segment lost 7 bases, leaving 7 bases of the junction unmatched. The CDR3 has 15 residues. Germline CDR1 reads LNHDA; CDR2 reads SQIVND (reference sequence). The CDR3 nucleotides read TGTGCCAGTATCTGGACAGGGTGGATGAACACTGAAGCTTTCTTT. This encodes CASIWTGWMNTEAFF.

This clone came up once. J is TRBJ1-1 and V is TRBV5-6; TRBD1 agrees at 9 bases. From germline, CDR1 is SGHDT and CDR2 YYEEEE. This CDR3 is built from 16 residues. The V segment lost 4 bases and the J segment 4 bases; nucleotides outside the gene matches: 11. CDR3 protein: CASSPGQGLGGTEAFF. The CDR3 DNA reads TGTGCCAGCAGCCCGGGACAGGGTTTGGGAGGCACTGAAGCTTTCTTT.

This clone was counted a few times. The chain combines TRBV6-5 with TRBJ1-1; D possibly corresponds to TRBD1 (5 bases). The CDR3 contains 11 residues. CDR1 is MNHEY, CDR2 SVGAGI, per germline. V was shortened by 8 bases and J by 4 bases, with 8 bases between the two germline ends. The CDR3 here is CASGGGTEAFF. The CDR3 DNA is TGTGCCAGCGGGGGGGGCACTGAAGCTTTCTTT.

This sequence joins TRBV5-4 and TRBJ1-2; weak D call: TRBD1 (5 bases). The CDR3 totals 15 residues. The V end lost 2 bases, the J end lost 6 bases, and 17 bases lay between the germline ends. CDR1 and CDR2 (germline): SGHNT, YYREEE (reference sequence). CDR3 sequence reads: CASSLRLGTYDGYTF. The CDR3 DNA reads TGTGCCAGCAGCTTAAGGTTGGGGACTTATGATGGCTACACCTTC.

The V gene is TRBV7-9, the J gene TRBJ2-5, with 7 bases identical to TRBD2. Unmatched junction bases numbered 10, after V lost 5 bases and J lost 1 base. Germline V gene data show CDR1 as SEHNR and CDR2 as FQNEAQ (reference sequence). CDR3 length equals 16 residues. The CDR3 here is CASSPLAAGSQETQYF. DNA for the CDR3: TGTGCCAGCAGCCCCCTCGCAGCGGGGAGCCAAGAGACCCAGTACTTC.

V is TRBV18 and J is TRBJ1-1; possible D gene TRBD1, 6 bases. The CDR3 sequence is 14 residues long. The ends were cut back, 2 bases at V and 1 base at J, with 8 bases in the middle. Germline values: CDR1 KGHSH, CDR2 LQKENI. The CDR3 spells CASSPSGENTEAFF. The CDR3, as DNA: TGTGCCAGCTCACCATCAGGGGAGAACACTGAAGCTTTCTTT. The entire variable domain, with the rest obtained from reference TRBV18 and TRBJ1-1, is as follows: NAGVMQNPRHLVRRRGQEARLRCSPMKGHSHVYWYRQLPEEGLKFMVYLQKENIIDESGMPKERFSAEFPKEGPSILRIQQVVRGDSAAYFCASSPSGENTEAFFGQGTRLTVV.

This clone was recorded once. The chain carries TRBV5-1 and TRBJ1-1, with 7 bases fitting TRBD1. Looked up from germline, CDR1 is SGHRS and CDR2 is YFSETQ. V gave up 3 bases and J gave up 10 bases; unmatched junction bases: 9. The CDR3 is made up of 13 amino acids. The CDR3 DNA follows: TGCGCCAGCAGCTCTAGGGCAGGGGGATTAGCTTTCTTT. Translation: CASSSRAGGLAFF.

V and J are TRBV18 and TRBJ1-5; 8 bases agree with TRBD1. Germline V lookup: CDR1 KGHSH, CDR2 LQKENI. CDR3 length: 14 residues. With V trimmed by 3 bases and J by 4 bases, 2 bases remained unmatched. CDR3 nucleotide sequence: TGTGCCAGCTCACCCCGACAGGGGAATCAGCCCCAGCATTTT. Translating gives CASSPRQGNQPQHF.

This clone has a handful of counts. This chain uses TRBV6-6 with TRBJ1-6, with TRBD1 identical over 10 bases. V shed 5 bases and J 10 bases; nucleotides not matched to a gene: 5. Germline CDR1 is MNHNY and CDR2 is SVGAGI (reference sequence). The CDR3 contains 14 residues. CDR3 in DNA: TGTGCCAGCAGTGACAGGGGGCAGGTGTCACCCCTCCACTTT. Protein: CASSDRGQVSPLHF.

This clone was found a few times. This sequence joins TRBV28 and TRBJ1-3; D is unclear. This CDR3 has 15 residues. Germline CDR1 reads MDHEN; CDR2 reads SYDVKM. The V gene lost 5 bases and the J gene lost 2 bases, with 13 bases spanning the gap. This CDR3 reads CASSPDRTAGNTIYF. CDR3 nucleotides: TGTGCCAGCAGTCCGGACCGGACTGCTGGAAACACCATATATTTT.

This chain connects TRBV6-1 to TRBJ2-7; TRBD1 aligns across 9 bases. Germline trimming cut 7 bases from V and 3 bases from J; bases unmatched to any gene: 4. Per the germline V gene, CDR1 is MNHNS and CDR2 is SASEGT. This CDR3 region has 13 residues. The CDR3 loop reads CASTGQGNYEQYF. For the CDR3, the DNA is TGTGCCAGCACAGGACAGGGGAACTACGAGCAGTACTTC.

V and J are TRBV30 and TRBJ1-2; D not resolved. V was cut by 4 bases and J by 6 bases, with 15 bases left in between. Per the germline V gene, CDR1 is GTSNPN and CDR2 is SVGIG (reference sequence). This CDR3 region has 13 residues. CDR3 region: CAWNNIRRNGYTF. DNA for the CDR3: TGTGCCTGGAACAATATACGCCGTAATGGCTACACCTTC.

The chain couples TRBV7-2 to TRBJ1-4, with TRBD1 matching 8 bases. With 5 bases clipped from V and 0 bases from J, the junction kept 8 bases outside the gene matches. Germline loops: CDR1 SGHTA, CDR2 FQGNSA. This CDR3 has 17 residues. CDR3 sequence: CASSPRQGPATNEKLFF. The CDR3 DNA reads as TGTGCCAGCAGCCCAAGACAGGGGCCGGCAACTAATGAAAAACTGTTTTTT.

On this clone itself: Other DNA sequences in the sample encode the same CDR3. Written as DNA, the CDR3 is TGTGCCAGCTCACCACGGACAGGATACTACGAGCAGTACGTC. As protein: CASSPRTGYYEQYV. The rearrangement joins TRBV18 to TRBJ2-7; 7 positions match TRBD1. V gave up 1 base and J gave up 3 bases; unmatched junction bases: 3. In germline, CDR1 is KGHSH, CDR2 LQKENI. CDR3 length: 14 amino acids.

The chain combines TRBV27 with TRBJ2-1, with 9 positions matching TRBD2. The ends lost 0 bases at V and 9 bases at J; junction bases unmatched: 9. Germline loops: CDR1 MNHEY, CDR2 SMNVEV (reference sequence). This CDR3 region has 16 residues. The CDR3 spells CASSLSSSGGWGEQFF. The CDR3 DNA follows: TGTGCCAGCAGTTTATCGAGTAGCGGGGGCTGGGGTGAGCAGTTCTTC.

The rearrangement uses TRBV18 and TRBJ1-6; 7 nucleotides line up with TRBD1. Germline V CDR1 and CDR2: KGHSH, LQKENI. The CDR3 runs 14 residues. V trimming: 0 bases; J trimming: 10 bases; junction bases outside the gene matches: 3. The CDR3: CASSPPTGESPLHF. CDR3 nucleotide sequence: TGTGCCAGCTCACCACCCACAGGGGAGTCACCCCTCCACTTT.

In DNA form, the CDR3 reads TGCGCCAGCAGCTTGGACAGACCGACTAACTATGGCTACACCTTC. Its translation is CASSLDRPTNYGYTF. The chain links TRBV5-1 to TRBJ1-2; D gene uncertain. V was cut by 0 bases and J by 0 bases, with 9 bases left in between. The CDR3 consists of 15 residues. Per germline, CDR1 SGHRS and CDR2 YFSETQ.

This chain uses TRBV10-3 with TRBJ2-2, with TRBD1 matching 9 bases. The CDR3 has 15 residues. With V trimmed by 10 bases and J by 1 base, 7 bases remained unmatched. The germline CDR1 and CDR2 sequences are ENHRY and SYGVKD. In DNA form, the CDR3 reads TGTGCCACCGGACTGGGACAGGGGAACACCGGGGAGCTGTTTTTT. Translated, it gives CATGLGQGNTGELFF.

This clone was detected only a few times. CDR3: CASSAGMTSTDTQYF. The CDR3 region has the DNA TGTGCCAGCAGCGCCGGGATGACTAGCACAGATACGCAGTATTTT. The chain employs TRBV9 and TRBJ2-3; maybe TRBD2 (5 bases). With 3 bases removed from V and 0 bases from J, the gap between germline ends came to 11 bases. The CDR3 sequence is 15 residues long. The germline CDR1 and CDR2 sequences are SGDLS and YYNGEE.

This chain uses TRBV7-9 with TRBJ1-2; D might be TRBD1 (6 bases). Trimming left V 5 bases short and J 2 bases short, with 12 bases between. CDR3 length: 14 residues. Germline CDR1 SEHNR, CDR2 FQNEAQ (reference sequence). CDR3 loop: CASSPTGTNYGYTF. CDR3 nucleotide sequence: TGTGCCAGCAGCCCCACGGGGACAAACTATGGCTACACCTTC. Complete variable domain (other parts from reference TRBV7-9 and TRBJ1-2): DTGVSQNPRHKITKRGQNVTFRCDPISEHNRLYWYRQTLGQGPEFLTYFQNEAQLEKSRLLSDRFSAERPKGSFSTLEIQRTEQGDSAMYLCASSPTGTNYGYTFGSGTRLTVV.

The CDR3 coding sequence is TGTGCCAGTAGTAGGCCTATCGGGGAGGGCACTGAAGCTTTCTTT. It encodes CASSRPIGEGTEAFF. The J gene is TRBJ1-1, the V gene TRBV19, with D unresolved. The CDR3 runs to 15 residues. Trimming removed 4 bases at V and 4 bases at J, with 16 bases between. The V gene's germline CDR1 is LNHDA and CDR2 SQIVND (reference sequence).

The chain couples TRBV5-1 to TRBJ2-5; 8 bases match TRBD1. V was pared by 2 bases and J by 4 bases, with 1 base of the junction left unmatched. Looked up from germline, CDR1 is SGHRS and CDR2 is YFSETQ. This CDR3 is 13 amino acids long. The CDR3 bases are TGCGCCAGCAGCTTCAGGGGGCGAGAGACCCAGTACTTC. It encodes CASSFRGRETQYF.

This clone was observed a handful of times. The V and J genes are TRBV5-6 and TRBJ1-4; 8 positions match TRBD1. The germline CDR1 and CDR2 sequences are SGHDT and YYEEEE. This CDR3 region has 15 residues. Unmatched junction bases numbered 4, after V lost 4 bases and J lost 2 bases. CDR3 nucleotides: TGTGCCAGCAGCCCGACAGGGGCTACTAATGAAAAACTGTTTTTT. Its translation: CASSPTGATNEKLFF.

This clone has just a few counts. CDR3 in amino acids: CASSSAGTSGGGNEQFF. In DNA form, the CDR3 reads TGTGCCAGCAGCTCAGCCGGGACTAGCGGGGGAGGTAATGAGCAGTTCTTC. The chain combines TRBV7-3 with TRBJ2-1; 14 bases are a match to TRBD2. The CDR3 is made up of 17 amino acids. CDR1 is SGHTA, CDR2 FQGTGA, per germline. The V gene end was trimmed by 4 bases and the J gene end by 7 bases; junction bases not matched to a gene: 9.

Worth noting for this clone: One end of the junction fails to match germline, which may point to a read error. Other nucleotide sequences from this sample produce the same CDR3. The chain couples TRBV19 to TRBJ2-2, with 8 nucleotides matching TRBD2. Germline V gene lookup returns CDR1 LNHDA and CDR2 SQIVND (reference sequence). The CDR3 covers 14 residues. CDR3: CASKGAGDTGELFF. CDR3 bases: TGTGCGTCCAAGGGAGCGGGGGACACCGGAGAGCTGTTTTTT.

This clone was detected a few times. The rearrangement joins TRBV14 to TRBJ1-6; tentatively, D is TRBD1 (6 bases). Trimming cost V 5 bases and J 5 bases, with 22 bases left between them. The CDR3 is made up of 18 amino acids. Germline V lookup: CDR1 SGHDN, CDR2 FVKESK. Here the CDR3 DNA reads TGTGCCAGCAGCGTCGTTGGGGCAGGGGTTCTTCATAATTCACCCCTCCACTTT. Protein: CASSVVGAGVLHNSPLHF.

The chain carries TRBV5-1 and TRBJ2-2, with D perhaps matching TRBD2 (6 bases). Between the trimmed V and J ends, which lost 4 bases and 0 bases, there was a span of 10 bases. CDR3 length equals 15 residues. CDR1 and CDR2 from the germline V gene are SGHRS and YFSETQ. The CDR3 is CASSREWPNTGELFF. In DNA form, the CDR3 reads TGCGCCAGCAGCCGGGAGTGGCCGAACACCGGGGAGCTGTTTTTT.